This T cell receptor (beta chain) was sequenced during a study of blood T cell repertoires in COVID-19. Study overall: COVID-19 samples collected from the United States, Italy and Spain covered acute and convalescent phases.

Only in-frame clones appear in the TCRdb table, and some are missing; sequencing was by immunoSEQ multiplex PCR. The sample yields 150,000 or so clones, around 89% seen once. Germline CDR1 and CDR2: MDHEN and SYDVKM. The CDR3 sequence is 14 residues long. V lost 2 bases, J lost 0 bases, and 5 bases lay in between. The sequence came from a man younger than 35 with COVID-19, enrolled during active disease. Sequencing was performed on peripheral blood. This chain joins TRBV28 and TRBJ1-5, with D uncertain. The CDR3 DNA reads TGTGCCAGCAGTTTAAGAGATAGCAATCAGCCCCAGCATTTT. Its protein product is CASSLRDSNQPQHF.